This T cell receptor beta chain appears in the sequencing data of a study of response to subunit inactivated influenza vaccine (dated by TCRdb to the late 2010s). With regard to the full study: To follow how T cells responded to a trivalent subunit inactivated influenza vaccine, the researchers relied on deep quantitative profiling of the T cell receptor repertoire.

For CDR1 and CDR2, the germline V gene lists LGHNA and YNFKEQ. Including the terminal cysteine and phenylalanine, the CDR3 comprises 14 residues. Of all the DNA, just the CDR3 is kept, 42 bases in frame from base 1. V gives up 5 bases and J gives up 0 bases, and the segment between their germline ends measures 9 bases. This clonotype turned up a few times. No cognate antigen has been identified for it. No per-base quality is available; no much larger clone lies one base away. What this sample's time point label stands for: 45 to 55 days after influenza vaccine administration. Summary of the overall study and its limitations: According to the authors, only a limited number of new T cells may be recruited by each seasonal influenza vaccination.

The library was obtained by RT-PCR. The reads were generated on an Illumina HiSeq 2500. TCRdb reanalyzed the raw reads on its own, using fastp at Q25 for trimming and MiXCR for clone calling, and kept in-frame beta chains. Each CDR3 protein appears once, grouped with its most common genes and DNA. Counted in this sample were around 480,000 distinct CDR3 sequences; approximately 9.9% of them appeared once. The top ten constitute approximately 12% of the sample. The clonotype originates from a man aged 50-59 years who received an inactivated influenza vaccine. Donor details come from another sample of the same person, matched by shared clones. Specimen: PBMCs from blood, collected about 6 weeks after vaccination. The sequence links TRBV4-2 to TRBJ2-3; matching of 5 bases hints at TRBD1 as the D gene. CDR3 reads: CASSNDRSTDTQYF. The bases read TGTGCCAGCAGCAATGACAGAAGCACAGATACGCAGTATTTT.